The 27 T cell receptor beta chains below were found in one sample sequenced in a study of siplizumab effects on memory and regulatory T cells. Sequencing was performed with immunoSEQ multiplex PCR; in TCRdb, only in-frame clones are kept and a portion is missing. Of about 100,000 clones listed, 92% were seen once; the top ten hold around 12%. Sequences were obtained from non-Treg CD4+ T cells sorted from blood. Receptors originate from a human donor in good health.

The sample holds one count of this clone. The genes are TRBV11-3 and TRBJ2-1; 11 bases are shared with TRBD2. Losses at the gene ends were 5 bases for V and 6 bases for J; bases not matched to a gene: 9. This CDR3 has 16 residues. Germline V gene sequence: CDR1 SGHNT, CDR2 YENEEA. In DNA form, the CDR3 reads TGTGCCAGCAGCCCCGGTACTAGCGGGAGTGTCAATGAGCAGTTCTTC. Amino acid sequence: CASSPGTSGSVNEQFF.

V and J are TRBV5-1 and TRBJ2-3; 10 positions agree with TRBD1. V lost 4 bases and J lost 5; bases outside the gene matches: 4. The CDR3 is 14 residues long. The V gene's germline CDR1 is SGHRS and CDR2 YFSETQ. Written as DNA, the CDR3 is TGCGCCAGCAGCACGACAGGGGGCGGAGATACGCAGTATTTT. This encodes CASSTTGGGDTQYF.

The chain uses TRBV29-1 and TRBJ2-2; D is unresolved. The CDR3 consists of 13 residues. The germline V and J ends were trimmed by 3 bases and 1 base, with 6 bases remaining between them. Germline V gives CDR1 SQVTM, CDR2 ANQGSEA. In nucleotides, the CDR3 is TGCAGCGTTGAGCAGAAGAACACCGGGGAGCTGTTTTTT. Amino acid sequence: CSVEQKNTGELFF.

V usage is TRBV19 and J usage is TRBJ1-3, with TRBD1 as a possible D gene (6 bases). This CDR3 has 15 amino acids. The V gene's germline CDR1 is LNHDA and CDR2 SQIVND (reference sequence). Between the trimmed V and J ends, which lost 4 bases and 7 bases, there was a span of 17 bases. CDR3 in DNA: TGTGCCAGTAGTAAAGGGGACACTCAAGAGAACACCATATATTTT. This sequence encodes CASSKGDTQENTIYF.

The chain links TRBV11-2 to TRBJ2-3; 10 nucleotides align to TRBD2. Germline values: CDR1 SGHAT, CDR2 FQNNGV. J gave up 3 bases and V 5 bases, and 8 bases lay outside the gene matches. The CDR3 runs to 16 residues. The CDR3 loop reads CASSTSSGSVTDTQYF. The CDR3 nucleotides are TGTGCCAGCAGCACCTCTAGCGGGAGTGTTACAGATACGCAGTATTTT.

The CDR3 spells CASSLLPYNEQFF. The CDR3, as DNA: TGTGCCAGCAGCTTATTACCATACAATGAGCAGTTCTTC. The V gene is TRBV11-1, the J gene TRBJ2-1, with D hard to call. The CDR3 covers 13 residues. Trimming stripped 2 bases from V and 4 bases from J, with 6 bases between. The germline V gene has CDR1 SGHAT and CDR2 FQDESV (reference sequence).

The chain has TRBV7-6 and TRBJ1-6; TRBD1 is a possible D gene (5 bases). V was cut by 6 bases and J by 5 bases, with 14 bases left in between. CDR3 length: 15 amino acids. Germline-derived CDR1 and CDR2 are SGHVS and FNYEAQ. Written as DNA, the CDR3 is TGTGCCAGCAGGGCCGGTCTGGGGGATAATTCACCCCTCCACTTT. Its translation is CASRAGLGDNSPLHF.

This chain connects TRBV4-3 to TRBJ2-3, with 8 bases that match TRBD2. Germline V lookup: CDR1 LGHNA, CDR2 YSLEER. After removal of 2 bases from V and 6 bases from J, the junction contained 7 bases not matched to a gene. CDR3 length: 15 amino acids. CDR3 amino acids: CASSQSGSFGDTQYF. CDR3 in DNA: TGCGCCAGCAGCCAAAGCGGGAGTTTCGGTGATACGCAGTATTTT.

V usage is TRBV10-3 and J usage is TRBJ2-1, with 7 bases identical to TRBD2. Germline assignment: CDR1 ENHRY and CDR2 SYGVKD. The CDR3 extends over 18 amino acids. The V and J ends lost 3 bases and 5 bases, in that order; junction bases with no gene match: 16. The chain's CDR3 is CAISDPGRSGTTDNEQFF. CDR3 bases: TGTGCCATCAGTGACCCTGGTCGATCCGGGACTACCGACAATGAGCAGTTCTTC.

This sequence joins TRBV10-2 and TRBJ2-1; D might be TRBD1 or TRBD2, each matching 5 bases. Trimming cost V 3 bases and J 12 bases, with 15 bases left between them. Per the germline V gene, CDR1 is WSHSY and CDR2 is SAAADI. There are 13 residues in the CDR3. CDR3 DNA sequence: TGCGCCAGCAGTGATGGGACCCTGGATGGGCAGTTCTTC. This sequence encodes CASSDGTLDGQFF.

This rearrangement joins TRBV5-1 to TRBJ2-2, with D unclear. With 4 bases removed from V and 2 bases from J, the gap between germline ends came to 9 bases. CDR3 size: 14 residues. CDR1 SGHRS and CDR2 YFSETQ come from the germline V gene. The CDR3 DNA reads TGCGCCAGCAGCGAAGGTAGTAACACCGGGGAGCTGTTTTTT. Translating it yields CASSEGSNTGELFF.

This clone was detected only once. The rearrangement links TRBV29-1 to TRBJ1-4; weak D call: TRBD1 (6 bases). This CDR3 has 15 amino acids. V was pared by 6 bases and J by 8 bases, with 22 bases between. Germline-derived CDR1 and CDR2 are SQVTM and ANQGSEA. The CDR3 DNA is TGCAGCGTCGACTTTCAACAGGGAGGAAGAGAAAAACTGTTTTTT. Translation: CSVDFQQGGREKLFF.

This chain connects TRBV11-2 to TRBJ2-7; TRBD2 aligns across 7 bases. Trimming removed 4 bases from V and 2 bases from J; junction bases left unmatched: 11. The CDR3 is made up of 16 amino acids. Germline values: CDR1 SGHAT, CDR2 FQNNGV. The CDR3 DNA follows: TGTGCCAGCAGCTCCACCCTCCTGGGAGGGACCTACGAGCAGTACTTC. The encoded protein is CASSSTLLGGTYEQYF.

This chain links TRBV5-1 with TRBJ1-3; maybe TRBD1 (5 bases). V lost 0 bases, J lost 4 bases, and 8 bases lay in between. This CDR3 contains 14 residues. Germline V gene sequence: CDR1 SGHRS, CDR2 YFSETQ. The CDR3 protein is CASSLGNRGNTIYF. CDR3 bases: TGCGCCAGCAGCTTGGGGAACAGGGGAAACACCATATATTTT.

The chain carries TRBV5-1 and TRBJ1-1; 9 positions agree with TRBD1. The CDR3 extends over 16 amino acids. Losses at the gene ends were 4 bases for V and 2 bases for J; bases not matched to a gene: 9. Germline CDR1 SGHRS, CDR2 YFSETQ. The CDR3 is CASSLTWDRVNTEAFF. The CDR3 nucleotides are TGCGCCAGCAGCCTAACCTGGGACAGGGTAAACACTGAAGCTTTCTTT.

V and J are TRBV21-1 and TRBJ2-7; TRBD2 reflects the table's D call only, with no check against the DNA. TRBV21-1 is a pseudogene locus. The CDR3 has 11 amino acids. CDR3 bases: TGTGCCAGGACTAGCCAATACGAGCAGTACTTC. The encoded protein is CARTSQYEQYF.

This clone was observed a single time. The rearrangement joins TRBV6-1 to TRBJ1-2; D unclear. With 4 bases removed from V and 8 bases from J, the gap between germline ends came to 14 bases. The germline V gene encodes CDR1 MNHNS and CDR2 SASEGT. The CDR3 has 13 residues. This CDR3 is CASSAERLWGYTF. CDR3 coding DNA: TGTGCCAGCAGTGCAGAACGGCTGTGGGGCTACACCTTC.

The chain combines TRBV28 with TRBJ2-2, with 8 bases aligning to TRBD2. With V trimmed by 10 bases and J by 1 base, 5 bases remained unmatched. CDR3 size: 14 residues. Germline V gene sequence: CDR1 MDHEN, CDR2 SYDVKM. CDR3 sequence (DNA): TGTGCCACCCAGGGACTAGGGAACACCGGGGAGCTGTTTTTT. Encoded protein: CATQGLGNTGELFF.

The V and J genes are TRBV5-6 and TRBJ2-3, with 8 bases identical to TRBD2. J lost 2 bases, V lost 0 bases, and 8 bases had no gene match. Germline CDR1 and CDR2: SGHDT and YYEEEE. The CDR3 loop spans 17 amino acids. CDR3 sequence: CASSLVERGPLTDTQYF. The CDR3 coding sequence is TGTGCCAGCAGCTTGGTAGAGCGGGGGCCTCTCACAGATACGCAGTATTTT.

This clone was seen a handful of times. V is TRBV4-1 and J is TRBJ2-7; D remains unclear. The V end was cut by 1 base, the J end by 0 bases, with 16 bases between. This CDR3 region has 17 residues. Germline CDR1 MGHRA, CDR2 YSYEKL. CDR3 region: CASSQGRNLADSYEQYF. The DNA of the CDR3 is TGCGCCAGCAGCCAAGGAAGGAACCTCGCCGACTCCTACGAGCAGTACTTC.

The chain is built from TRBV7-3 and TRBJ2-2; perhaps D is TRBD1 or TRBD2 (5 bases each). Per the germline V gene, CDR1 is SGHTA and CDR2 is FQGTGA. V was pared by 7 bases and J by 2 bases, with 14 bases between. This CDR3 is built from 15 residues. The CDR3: CASTRGDSNTGELFF. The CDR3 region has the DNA TGTGCCAGCACTCGGGGCGATAGTAACACCGGGGAGCTGTTTTTT.

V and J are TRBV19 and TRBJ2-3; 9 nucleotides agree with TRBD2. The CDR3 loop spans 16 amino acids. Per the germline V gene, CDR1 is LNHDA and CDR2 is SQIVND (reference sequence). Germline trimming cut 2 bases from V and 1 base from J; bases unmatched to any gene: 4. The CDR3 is CASSILAGARTDTQYF. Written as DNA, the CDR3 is TGTGCCAGTAGTATATTAGCGGGAGCGCGCACAGATACGCAGTATTTT.

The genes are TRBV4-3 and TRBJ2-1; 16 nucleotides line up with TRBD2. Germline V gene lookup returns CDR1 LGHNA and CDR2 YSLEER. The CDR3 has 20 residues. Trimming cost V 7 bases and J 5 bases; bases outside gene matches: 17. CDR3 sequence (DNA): TGCGCCAGCACCGAATGTGAGGGACTAGCGGGAGGGCCTAGGAACAATGAGCAGTTCTTC. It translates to CASTECEGLAGGPRNNEQFF.

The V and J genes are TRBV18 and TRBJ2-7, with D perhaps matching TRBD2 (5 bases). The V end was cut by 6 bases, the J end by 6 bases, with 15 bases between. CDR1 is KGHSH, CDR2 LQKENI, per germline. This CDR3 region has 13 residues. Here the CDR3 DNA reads TGTGCCAGCTCGCAGGAGCCGGGAATCGAGCAGTACTTC. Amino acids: CASSQEPGIEQYF.

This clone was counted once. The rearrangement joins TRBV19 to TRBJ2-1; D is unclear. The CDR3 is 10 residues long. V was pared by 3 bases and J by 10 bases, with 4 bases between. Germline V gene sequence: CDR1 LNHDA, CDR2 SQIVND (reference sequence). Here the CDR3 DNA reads TGTGCCAGTAGTATTGGCGAGCAGTTCTTC. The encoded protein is CASSIGEQFF.

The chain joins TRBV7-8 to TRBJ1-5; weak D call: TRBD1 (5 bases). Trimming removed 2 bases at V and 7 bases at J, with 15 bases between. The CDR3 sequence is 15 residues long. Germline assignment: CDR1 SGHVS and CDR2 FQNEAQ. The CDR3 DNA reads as TGTGCCAGCAGCTTAAGCCCCCAACCAGGGCAGCCCCAGCATTTT. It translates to CASSLSPQPGQPQHF.

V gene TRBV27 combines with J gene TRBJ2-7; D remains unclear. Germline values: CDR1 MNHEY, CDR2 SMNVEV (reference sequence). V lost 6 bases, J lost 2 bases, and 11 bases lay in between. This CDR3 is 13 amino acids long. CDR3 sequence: CASRVAEPYEQYF. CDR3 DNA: TGTGCCAGCAGGGTGGCGGAACCCTACGAGCAGTACTTC.